This passage covers 10 T cell receptor beta chains from one sample sequenced in a study of blood T cell repertoires in COVID-19. Data came from immunoSEQ multiplex PCR; TCRdb stores just in-frame clones and leaves some out. Among hundreds of thousands of clones listed, 88% were seen once. The sample was peripheral blood. These receptors all stem from a woman between 40 and 55 years old who had recovered from COVID-19.

This chain links TRBV18 with TRBJ2-3; 13 bases align to TRBD2. V lost 5 bases, J lost 3 bases, and 20 bases stayed unmatched. CDR3 length: 21 amino acids. Germline V gene lookup returns CDR1 KGHSH and CDR2 LQKENI. CDR3 protein: CASSGSRSTSGRAGRTDTQYF. The CDR3 DNA is TGTGCCAGCTCAGGCAGCCGTTCAACTAGCGGGAGGGCCGGTCGTACAGATACGCAGTATTTT.

The genes are TRBV2 and TRBJ1-5; D gene uncertain. Germline assignment: CDR1 SNHLY and CDR2 FYNNEI. The CDR3 extends over 13 amino acids. Trimming took 4 bases from V and 5 from J, leaving 9 bases between them. The DNA of the CDR3 is TGTGCCAGCAGTGCTCCGGGAGATCAGCCCCAGCATTTT. Translation: CASSAPGDQPQHF.

This chain joins TRBV29-1 and TRBJ2-7; D unclear. The V gene's germline CDR1 is SQVTM and CDR2 ANQGSEA. The CDR3 is 13 amino acids. The CDR3 coding sequence is TGCGCGAACCCCGTACCTTCCTCTTACGAGCAGTACTTC. Encoded protein: CANPVPSSYEQYF.

This chain joins TRBV6-6 and TRBJ2-3; D uncertain. The ends were cut back, 4 bases at V and 2 bases at J, with 4 bases in the middle. This CDR3 is built from 12 residues. Germline CDR1 is MNHNY and CDR2 is SVGAGI (reference sequence). CDR3 coding DNA: TGTGCCAGCAGTTCCTACACAGATACGCAGTATTTT. This translates into CASSSYTDTQYF.

This clone was seen only a few times. The CDR3 region has the DNA TGTGCCAGTAGTAAACTAGCGGGGGGTTTGCAAGAGACCCAGTACTTC. Its translation is CASSKLAGGLQETQYF. This rearrangement joins TRBV19 to TRBJ2-5, with 12 positions matching TRBD2. Germline V gene data show CDR1 as LNHDA and CDR2 as SQIVND (reference sequence). J gave up 2 bases and V 4 bases, and 5 bases lay outside the gene matches. The CDR3 runs 16 residues.

The chain has TRBV11-2 and TRBJ2-1, with TRBD2 as a possible D gene (7 bases). Looked up from germline, CDR1 is SGHAT and CDR2 is FQNNGV. The CDR3 runs 15 residues. V was trimmed by 8 bases and J by 4 bases, leaving 18 bases between them. The CDR3 coding sequence is TGTGCCAGCTCAATTCCGGGGGGCAGGTACAATGAGCAGTTCTTC. Amino acids: CASSIPGGRYNEQFF.

The chain joins TRBV20-1 to TRBJ2-6; TRBD1 matches 7 bases. With 3 bases clipped from V and 4 bases from J, the junction kept 9 bases outside the gene matches. Germline CDR1 DFQATT, CDR2 SNEGSKA (reference sequence). The CDR3 is 16 amino acids. Here the CDR3 DNA reads TGCAGTGCTAGTGGGGAACAGGGGTTCGGGGCCAACGTCCTGACTTTC. It specifies CSASGEQGFGANVLTF.

The count of this clone is one. The chain has TRBV5-4 and TRBJ2-7; 7 nucleotides match TRBD1. The V segment lost 4 bases and the J segment 5 bases; nucleotides outside the gene matches: 15. The CDR3 extends over 16 amino acids. The germline CDR1 and CDR2 sequences are SGHNT and YYREEE (reference sequence). Written as DNA, the CDR3 is TGTGCCAGCAGCCCCCGTAAGACAGGGAAAGGAAACGAGCAGTACTTC. Translated, it gives CASSPRKTGKGNEQYF. Using reference TRBV5-4 and TRBJ2-7 for the parts outside the CDR3, the full variable domain is ETGVTQSPTHLIKTRGQQVTLRCSSQSGHNTVSWYQQALGQGPQFIFQYYREEENGRGNFPPRFSGLQFPNYSSELNVNALELDDSALYLCASSPRKTGKGNEQYFGPGTRLTVT.

This chain links TRBV12-3 or TRBV12-4 with TRBJ1-4; 9 bases are shared with TRBD1. The CDR3 extends over 13 amino acids. Trimming took 6 bases from V and 7 from J; bases not matched to a gene: 3. CDR3 amino acids: CASRQGAREKLFF. The CDR3 bases are TGTGCCAGCAGACAGGGGGCGCGTGAAAAACTGTTTTTT.

The V gene is TRBV6-5, the J gene TRBJ2-1; a weak D match, TRBD2 (6 bases). The CDR3 covers 14 residues. The germline gives CDR1 MNHEY, CDR2 SVGAGI. Trimming stripped 5 bases from V and 7 bases from J, with 15 bases between. The DNA of the CDR3 is TGTGCCAGCAGTCTTGGGGACTTCGGAAATGAGCAGTTCTTC. As protein: CASSLGDFGNEQFF.